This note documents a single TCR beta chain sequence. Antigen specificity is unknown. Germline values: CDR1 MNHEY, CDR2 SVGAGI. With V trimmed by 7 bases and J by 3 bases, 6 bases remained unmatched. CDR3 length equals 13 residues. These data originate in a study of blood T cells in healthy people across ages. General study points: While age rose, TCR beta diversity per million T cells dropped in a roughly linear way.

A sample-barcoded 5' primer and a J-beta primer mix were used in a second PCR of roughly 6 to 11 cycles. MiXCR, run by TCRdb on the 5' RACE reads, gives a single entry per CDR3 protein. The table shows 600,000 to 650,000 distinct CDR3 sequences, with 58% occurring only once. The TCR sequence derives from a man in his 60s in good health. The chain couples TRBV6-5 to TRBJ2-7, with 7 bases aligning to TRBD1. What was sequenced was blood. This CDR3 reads CASTPPGGYEQYF. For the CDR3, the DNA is TGTGCCAGCACGCCCCCAGGGGGCTACGAGCAGTACTTC.